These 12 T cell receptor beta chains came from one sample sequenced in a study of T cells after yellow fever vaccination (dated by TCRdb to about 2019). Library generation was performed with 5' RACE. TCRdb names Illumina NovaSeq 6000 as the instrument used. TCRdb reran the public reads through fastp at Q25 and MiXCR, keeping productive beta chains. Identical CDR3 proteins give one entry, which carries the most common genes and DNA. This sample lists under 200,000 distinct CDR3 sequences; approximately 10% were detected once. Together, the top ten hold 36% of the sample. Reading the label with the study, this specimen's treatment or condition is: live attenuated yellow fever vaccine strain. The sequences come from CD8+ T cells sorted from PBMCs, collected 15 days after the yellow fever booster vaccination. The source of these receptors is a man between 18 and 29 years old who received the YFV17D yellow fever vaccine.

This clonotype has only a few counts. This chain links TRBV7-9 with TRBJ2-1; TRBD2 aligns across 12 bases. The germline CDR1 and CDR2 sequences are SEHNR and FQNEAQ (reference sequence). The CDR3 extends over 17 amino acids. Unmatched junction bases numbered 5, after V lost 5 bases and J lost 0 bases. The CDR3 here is CASSAGLAGISYNEQFF. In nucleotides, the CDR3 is TGTGCCAGCAGCGCAGGACTAGCGGGGATCTCCTACAATGAGCAGTTCTTC.

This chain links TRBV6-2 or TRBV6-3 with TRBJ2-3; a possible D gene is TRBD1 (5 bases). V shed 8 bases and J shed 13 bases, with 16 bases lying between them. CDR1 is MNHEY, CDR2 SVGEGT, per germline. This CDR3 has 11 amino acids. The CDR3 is CASEDKKEEYF. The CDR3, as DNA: TGTGCCAGCGAGGACAAAAAAGAGGAGTATTTT.

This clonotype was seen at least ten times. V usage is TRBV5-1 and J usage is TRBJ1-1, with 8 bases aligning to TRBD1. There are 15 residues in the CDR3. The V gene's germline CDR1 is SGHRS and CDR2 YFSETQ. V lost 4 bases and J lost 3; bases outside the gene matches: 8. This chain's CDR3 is CASSRDRGLHTEAFF. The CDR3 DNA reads TGCGCCAGCAGCCGTGACAGGGGTCTGCACACTGAAGCTTTCTTT.

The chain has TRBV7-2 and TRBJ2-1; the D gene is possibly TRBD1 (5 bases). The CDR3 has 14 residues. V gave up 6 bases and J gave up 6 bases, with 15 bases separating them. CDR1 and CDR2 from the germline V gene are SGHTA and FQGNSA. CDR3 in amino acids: CASSVGGAVNEQFF. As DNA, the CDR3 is TGTGCCAGCAGTGTTGGTGGGGCGGTCAATGAGCAGTTCTTC. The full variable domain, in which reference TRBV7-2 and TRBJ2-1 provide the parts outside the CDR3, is GAGVSQSPSNKVTEKGKDVELRCDPISGHTALYWYRQSLGQGLEFLIYFQGNSAPDKSGLPSDRFSAERTGGSVSTLTIQRTQQEDSAVYLCASSVGGAVNEQFFGPGTRLTVL.

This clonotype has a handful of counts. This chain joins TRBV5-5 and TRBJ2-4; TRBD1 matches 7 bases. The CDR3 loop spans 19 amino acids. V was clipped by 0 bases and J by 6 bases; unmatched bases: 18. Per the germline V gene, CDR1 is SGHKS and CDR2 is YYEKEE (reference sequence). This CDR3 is CASSLGHGRSTGVRNIQYF. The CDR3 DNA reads TGTGCCAGCAGCTTGGGGCACGGACGAAGCACAGGGGTCAGAAACATTCAGTACTTC.

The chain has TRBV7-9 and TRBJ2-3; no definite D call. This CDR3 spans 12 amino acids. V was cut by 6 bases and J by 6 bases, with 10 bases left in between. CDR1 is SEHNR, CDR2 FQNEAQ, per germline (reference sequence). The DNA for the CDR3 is TGTGCCAGCAGGGGTTTATCGGATACGCAGTATTTT. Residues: CASRGLSDTQYF. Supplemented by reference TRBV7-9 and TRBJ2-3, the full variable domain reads DTGVSQNPRHKITKRGQNVTFRCDPISEHNRLYWYRQTLGQGPEFLTYFQNEAQLEKSRLLSDRFSAERPKGSFSTLEIQRTEQGDSAMYLCASRGLSDTQYFGPGTRLTVL.

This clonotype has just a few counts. The CDR3, as DNA: TGTGCCAGCAGCGGTGGGACAGGGGTTTACGAAAAACTGTTTTTT. This gives the protein CASSGGTGVYEKLFF. This chain joins TRBV5-6 and TRBJ1-4; 10 bases align to TRBD1. Germline-derived CDR1 and CDR2 are SGHDT and YYEEEE. This CDR3 region has 15 residues. Germline trimming cut 4 bases from V and 8 bases from J; bases unmatched to any gene: 8.

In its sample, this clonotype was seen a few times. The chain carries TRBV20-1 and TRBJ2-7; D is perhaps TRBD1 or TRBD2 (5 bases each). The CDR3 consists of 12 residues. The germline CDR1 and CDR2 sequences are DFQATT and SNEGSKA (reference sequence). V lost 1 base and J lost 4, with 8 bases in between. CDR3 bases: TGCAGTGCTAGAGGGGACCCTTACGAGCAGTACTTC. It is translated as CSARGDPYEQYF.

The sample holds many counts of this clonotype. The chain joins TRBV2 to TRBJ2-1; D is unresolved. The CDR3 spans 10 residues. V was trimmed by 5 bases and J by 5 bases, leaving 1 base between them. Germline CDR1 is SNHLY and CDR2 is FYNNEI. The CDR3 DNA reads TGTGCCAGCAGTAACAATGAGCAGTTCTTC. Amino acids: CASSNNEQFF.

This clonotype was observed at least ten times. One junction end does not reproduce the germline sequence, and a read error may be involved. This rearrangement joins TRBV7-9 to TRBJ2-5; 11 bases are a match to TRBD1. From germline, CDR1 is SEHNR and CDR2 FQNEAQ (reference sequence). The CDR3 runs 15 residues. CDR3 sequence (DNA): TGTGCCAGCAGCTTAATTGGTGCTGGACAGGGGGCCTGGGACTTC. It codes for CASSLIGAGQGAWDF. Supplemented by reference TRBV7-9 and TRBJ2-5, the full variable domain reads DTGVSQNPRHKITKRGQNVTFRCDPISEHNRLYWYRQTLGQGPEFLTYFQNEAQLEKSRLLSDRFSAERPKGSFSTLEIQRTEQGDSAMYLCASSLIGAGQGAWDFGPGTRLLVL.

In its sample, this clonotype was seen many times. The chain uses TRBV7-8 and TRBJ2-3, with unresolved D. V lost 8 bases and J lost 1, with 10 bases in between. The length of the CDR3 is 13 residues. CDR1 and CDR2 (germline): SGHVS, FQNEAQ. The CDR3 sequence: CASATYRTDTQYF. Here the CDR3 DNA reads TGTGCCAGCGCGACATACCGCACAGATACGCAGTATTTT.

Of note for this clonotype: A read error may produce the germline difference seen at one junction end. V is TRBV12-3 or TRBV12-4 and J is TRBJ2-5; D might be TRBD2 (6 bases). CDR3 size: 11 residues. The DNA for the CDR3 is TGTGCCAGCAGTCCGGGGGAGACCGAGTACTTC. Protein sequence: CASSPGETEYF.